This is a list of T cell receptor beta chains from one sample in a study of technical replicates of blood from a handful of donors. Only in-frame clones appear in the TCRdb table, and some are missing; sequencing was by immunoSEQ multiplex PCR. This table has some 63,000 clones, around 87% appearing once. The sample taken for sequencing was PBMCs. The receptors shown here come from a human donor in good health. Some clones in this sample may be carry-over from other donors' samples. CDR3s include the opening cysteine and the closing phenylalanine or tryptophan. A D gene is named only where the DNA matches it firmly. Clone size is stated in some rows and not others, as once, few, many or a class when expanded.

size: once
length: 14
V: TRBV11-2
D: TRBD1
J: TRBJ1-2
CDR3: CASSLHETGIGYTF
DNA: TGTGCCAGCAGCTTACACGAGACAGGGATAGGCTACACCTTC

size: once
length: 15
V: TRBV7-6
D: TRBD2
J: TRBJ2-3
CDR3: CASSLGAGGLDTQYF
DNA: TGTGCCAGCAGCTTAGGTGCGGGGGGTCTGGATACGCAGTATTTT

size: -
length: 14
V: TRBV5-1
D: TRBD2
J: TRBJ2-1
CDR3: CASSGAGGYNEQFF
DNA: TGCGCCAGCAGCGGAGCGGGAGGGTACAATGAGCAGTTCTTC

size: -
length: 15
V: TRBV7-3
D: TRBD2
J: TRBJ2-5
CDR3: CASSPTSGGGETQYF
DNA: TGTGCCAGCAGCCCGACTAGCGGGGGAGGGGAGACCCAGTACTTC

size: once
length: 12
V: TRBV18
D: -
J: TRBJ1-1
CDR3: CASSPNTGEAFF
DNA: TGTGCCAGCTCCCCAAACACGGGTGAAGCTTTCTTT

size: -
length: 16
V: TRBV5-4
D: -
J: TRBJ1-1
CDR3: CASSLGAGGRNTEAFF
DNA: TGTGCCAGCAGCTTGGGCGCAGGAGGGAGGAACACTGAAGCTTTCTTT

size: -
length: 12
V: TRBV9
D: -
J: TRBJ2-5
CDR3: CASSVAFGTQYF
DNA: TGTGCCAGCAGCGTAGCCTTCGGGACCCAGTACTTC

size: -
length: 12
V: TRBV7-9
D: -
J: TRBJ1-1
CDR3: CASRAMNTEAFF
DNA: TGTGCCAGCCGAGCTATGAACACTGAAGCTTTCTTT

size: -
length: 13
V: TRBV30
D: -
J: TRBJ2-7
CDR3: CAWSPIGAYEQYF
DNA: TGTGCCTGGAGTCCGATCGGGGCCTACGAGCAGTACTTC

size: -
length: 18
V: TRBV4-3
D: -
J: TRBJ2-5
CDR3: CASSQEDDRTIRQETQYF
DNA: TGCGCCAGCAGCCAAGAGGATGATCGGACTATCCGGCAAGAGACCCAGTACTTC

size: -
length: 16
V: TRBV9
D: TRBD1
J: TRBJ1-6
CDR3: CASSVYPGQGNSPLHF
DNA: TGTGCCAGCAGCGTTTACCCGGGACAGGGGAATTCACCCCTCCACTTT

size: -
length: 13
V: TRBV4-1
D: TRBD1
J: TRBJ2-5
CDR3: CASRPTGEETQYF
DNA: TGCGCCAGCAGACCGACAGGGGAAGAGACCCAGTACTTC

size: -
length: 15
V: TRBV29-1
D: -
J: TRBJ2-2
CDR3: CSVEETSRGTGELFF
DNA: TGCAGCGTTGAAGAAACCTCTAGAGGGACCGGGGAGCTGTTTTTT

size: -
length: 17
V: TRBV7-8
D: -
J: TRBJ2-2
CDR3: CASSPRGAGSNTGELFF
DNA: TGTGCCAGCAGCCCCAGGGGGGCGGGTTCGAACACCGGGGAGCTGTTTTTT

size: few
length: 17
V: TRBV5-8
D: -
J: TRBJ1-1
CDR3: CASSLLLGGPMNTEAFF
DNA: TGTGCCAGCAGCTTGCTTCTCGGGGGACCCATGAACACTGAAGCTTTCTTT

size: -
length: 14
V: TRBV13
D: -
J: TRBJ1-2
CDR3: CASSSRGQNYGYTF
DNA: TGTGCCAGCAGCTCCCGCGGACAGAACTATGGCTACACCTTC

size: -
length: 16
V: TRBV15
D: TRBD1
J: TRBJ1-2
CDR3: CATSRDYPGQGYGYTF
DNA: TGTGCCACCAGCAGAGACTACCCGGGACAGGGCTATGGCTACACCTTC

size: -
length: 15
V: TRBV4-2
D: -
J: TRBJ2-2
CDR3: CASSIGTSNTGELFF
DNA: TGTGCCAGCAGCATCGGGACAAGCAACACCGGGGAGCTGTTTTTT

size: -
length: 14
V: TRBV6-5
D: -
J: TRBJ2-2
CDR3: CASEEGGGTGELFF
DNA: TGTGCCAGTGAGGAAGGGGGAGGGACCGGGGAGCTGTTTTTT

size: -
length: 13
V: TRBV2
D: -
J: TRBJ1-2
CDR3: CASSVGDSDGYTF
DNA: TGTGCCAGCAGTGTTGGGGATAGCGATGGCTACACCTTC

size: -
length: 11
V: TRBV7-9
D: -
J: TRBJ1-1
CDR3: CASRLTTEAFF
DNA: TGTGCCAGCAGACTAACCACTGAAGCTTTCTTT

size: -
length: 14
V: TRBV4-1
D: -
J: TRBJ2-5
CDR3: CASSQAIAVGTQYF
DNA: TGCGCCAGCAGCCAAGCCATAGCGGTCGGTACCCAGTACTTC

size: -
length: 15
V: TRBV4-2
D: TRBD1
J: TRBJ1-1
CDR3: CASSQVLRGQTEAFF
DNA: TGTGCCAGCAGCCAAGTGTTAAGGGGGCAAACTGAAGCTTTCTTT

size: medium-sized
length: 14
V: TRBV5-1
D: TRBD2
J: TRBJ2-1
CDR3: CASTLAGGYNEQFF
DNA: TGCGCCAGCACCTTAGCGGGGGGCTACAATGAGCAGTTCTTC

size: -
length: 15
V: TRBV15
D: TRBD1
J: TRBJ1-6
CDR3: CATRGPRDRNSPLHF
DNA: TGTGCCACCAGAGGACCTCGGGACAGAAATTCACCCCTCCACTTT

size: -
length: 15
V: TRBV5-1
D: -
J: TRBJ1-5
CDR3: CASSFEGSAGQPQHF
DNA: TGCGCCAGCAGCTTCGAGGGTTCAGCAGGTCAGCCCCAGCATTTT

size: -
length: 14
V: TRBV7-9
D: TRBD1
J: TRBJ1-2
CDR3: CASSLGDRGHGYTF
DNA: TGTGCCAGCAGCTTAGGGGACAGGGGGCATGGCTACACCTTC

size: -
length: 15
V: TRBV7-2
D: TRBD1
J: TRBJ1-1
CDR3: CASSPWDRFFGEAFF
DNA: TGTGCCAGCAGCCCGTGGGACAGGTTTTTTGGTGAAGCTTTCTTT

size: -
length: 15
V: TRBV4-2
D: TRBD1
J: TRBJ2-5
CDR3: CASSQGRTGQETQYF
DNA: TGTGCCAGCAGCCAAGGGAGGACAGGACAAGAGACCCAGTACTTC

size: -
length: 16
V: TRBV5-6
D: TRBD1
J: TRBJ1-6
CDR3: CASSLSGGSYNSPLHF
DNA: TGTGCCAGCAGTCTGTCAGGGGGATCCTATAATTCACCCCTCCACTTT

size: -
length: 13
V: TRBV5-1
D: -
J: TRBJ1-2
CDR3: CASSLDRVVGYTF
DNA: TGCGCCAGCAGCTTGGACAGGGTTGTTGGCTACACCTTC

size: once
length: 12
V: TRBV30
D: -
J: TRBJ1-6
CDR3: CAWRPPLAPLHF
DNA: TGTGCCTGGAGGCCCCCCTTAGCACCCCTCCACTTT

size: -
length: 13
V: TRBV4-1
D: -
J: TRBJ2-5
CDR3: CASSQEVGETQYF
DNA: TGCGCCAGCAGCCAAGAGGTCGGAGAGACCCAGTACTTC

size: -
length: 15
V: TRBV5-4
D: TRBD2
J: TRBJ2-3
CDR3: CASRRGTSGADTQYF
DNA: TGTGCCAGCAGAAGGGGGACTAGCGGGGCAGATACGCAGTATTTT

size: once
length: 16
V: TRBV7-8
D: -
J: TRBJ1-5
CDR3: CASSPGGRVGNQPQHF
DNA: TGTGCCAGCAGCCCTGGAGGGAGGGTAGGGAACCAGCCCCAGCATTTT

size: -
length: 15
V: TRBV5-8
D: TRBD2
J: TRBJ2-3
CDR3: CASSGGTRNTDTQYF
DNA: TGTGCCAGCAGTGGAGGGACTAGGAACACAGATACGCAGTATTTT

size: once
length: 15
V: TRBV5-4
D: TRBD1
J: TRBJ1-2
CDR3: CASSLRDRDNYGYTF
DNA: TGTGCCAGCAGCTTGAGGGACAGGGATAACTATGGCTACACCTTC

size: -
length: 15
V: TRBV30
D: TRBD1
J: TRBJ1-3
CDR3: CAWGRPGTGGNTIYF
DNA: TGTGCCTGGGGCCGACCCGGGACAGGAGGAAACACCATATATTTT

size: -
length: 13
V: TRBV27
D: -
J: TRBJ2-7
CDR3: CASSFLGGGEQYF
DNA: TGTGCCAGCAGTTTTTTAGGGGGTGGCGAGCAGTACTTC

size: -
length: 18
V: TRBV4-3
D: -
J: TRBJ1-3
CDR3: CASSQDPPDRTSGNTIYF
DNA: TGCGCCAGCAGCCAAGACCCTCCCGACAGGACCTCTGGAAACACCATATATTTT

size: -
length: 14
V: TRBV30
D: -
J: TRBJ1-2
CDR3: CAWSVLGHHYGYTF
DNA: TGTGCCTGGAGTGTATTGGGACACCACTATGGCTACACCTTC

size: few
length: 14
V: TRBV7-9
D: -
J: TRBJ1-1
CDR3: CASSLEGENTEAFF
DNA: TGTGCCAGCAGCTTAGAAGGGGAGAACACTGAAGCTTTCTTT

size: few
length: 15
V: TRBV7-6
D: TRBD1
J: TRBJ2-2
CDR3: CASRPTGGATGELFF
DNA: TGTGCCAGCAGACCAACAGGGGGCGCAACCGGGGAGCTGTTTTTT

size: once
length: 14
V: TRBV7-6
D: TRBD1
J: TRBJ1-2
CDR3: CASSLGTGGYGYTF
DNA: TGTGCCAGCAGCTTAGGGACAGGGGGCTATGGCTACACCTTC

size: -
length: 16
V: TRBV7-8
D: TRBD2
J: TRBJ2-7
CDR3: CASSLPTGTSTYEQYF
DNA: TGTGCCAGCAGCTTACCCACCGGGACTAGCACTTACGAGCAGTACTTC

size: -
length: 16
V: TRBV4-1
D: -
J: TRBJ1-4
CDR3: CASSQGWGGWGEKLFF
DNA: TGCGCCAGCAGCCAAGGATGGGGAGGTTGGGGAGAAAAACTGTTTTTT

size: -
length: 18
V: TRBV4-1
D: TRBD2
J: TRBJ2-6
CDR3: CASSHIGTSGTGANVLTF
DNA: TGCGCCAGCAGCCACATTGGGACTAGCGGAACTGGGGCCAACGTCCTGACTTTC

size: -
length: 13
V: TRBV6-6
D: TRBD1
J: TRBJ2-5
CDR3: CASSAGQGRSQYF
DNA: TGTGCCAGCAGTGCGGGACAGGGTCGTTCCCAGTACTTC

size: once
length: 15
V: TRBV7-2
D: TRBD2
J: TRBJ2-7
CDR3: CASSQQPSGRYEQYF
DNA: TGTGCCAGCAGCCAACAACCTAGCGGGAGGTACGAGCAGTACTTC

size: -
length: 12
V: TRBV5-6
D: -
J: TRBJ2-2
CDR3: CASSYKSGELFF
DNA: TGTGCCAGCAGCTACAAATCCGGGGAGCTGTTTTTT

size: -
length: 14
V: TRBV14
D: TRBD1
J: TRBJ2-7
CDR3: CASSHYRGSGEQYF
DNA: TGTGCCAGCAGCCATTACAGGGGATCCGGCGAGCAGTACTTC

size: -
length: 15
V: TRBV19
D: -
J: TRBJ2-4
CDR3: CASLKATGRANIQYF
DNA: TGTGCCAGCCTCAAGGCTACGGGAAGGGCAAACATTCAGTACTTC

size: -
length: 14
V: TRBV18
D: -
J: TRBJ2-7
CDR3: CASSPLANPYEQYF
DNA: TGTGCCAGCTCACCGCTAGCGAATCCCTACGAGCAGTACTTC

size: once
length: 14
V: TRBV13
D: -
J: TRBJ2-7
CDR3: CASSPVRGVYEQYF
DNA: TGTGCCAGCAGTCCTGTCAGGGGGGTTTACGAGCAGTACTTC

size: -
length: 13
V: TRBV18
D: -
J: TRBJ2-7
CDR3: CASSNTGSYEQYF
DNA: TGTGCCAGCTCCAACACAGGATCCTACGAGCAGTACTTC